The rows below give T cell receptor beta chains drawn from one sample of a study of blood T cell repertoires in COVID-19. The protocol was immunoSEQ multiplex PCR, while the TCRdb copy is restricted to in-frame clones and leaves out a portion. This table has about 210,000 clones, about 80% appearing once. The specimen sequenced was peripheral blood. Receptor source: a man in his sixties with acute or convalescent COVID-19. Both conserved end residues are part of each CDR3. A D gene is named only where the DNA matches it firmly. The size of a clone is reported for some rows only, either as once, few or many, or as a class for expanded clones.

D	size	V	J	CDR3	DNA
TRBD2	.	TRBV4-3	TRBJ2-1	CASSRLAESYNEQFF	TGCGCCAGCAGCCGGCTAGCGGAATCCTACAATGAGCAGTTCTTC
TRBD1	.	TRBV5-1	TRBJ1-6	CASSRQGIDNSPLHF	TGCGCCAGCAGCCGACAGGGTATAGATAATTCACCCCTCCACTTT
.	once	TRBV7-9	TRBJ1-1	CASSPEGQRMNTEAFF	TGTGCCAGCAGCCCCGAAGGACAGCGCATGAACACTGAAGCTTTCTTT
.	few	TRBV6-5	TRBJ1-1	CASSPGGPPFTEAFF	TGTGCCAGCAGTCCCGGGGGACCCCCATTTACTGAAGCTTTCTTT
TRBD1	.	TRBV6-5	TRBJ2-2	CASSYSNRGPGELFF	TGTGCCAGCAGTTACTCGAACAGGGGACCCGGGGAGCTGTTTTTT
.	few	TRBV2	TRBJ2-7	CASSGGQAYEQYF	TGTGCCAGCAGTGGGGGGCAGGCCTACGAGCAGTACTTC
.	once	TRBV18	TRBJ1-2	CASSEGQNYGYTF	TGTGCCAGCTCGGAAGGACAGAACTATGGCTACACCTTC
.	.	TRBV6-2/TRBV6-3	TRBJ1-4	CASSYSSRSTNEKLFF	TGTGCCAGCAGTTACTCGAGCCGGTCAACTAATGAAAAACTGTTTTTT
TRBD2	.	TRBV7-2	TRBJ2-7	CASSFRTSGGAVHF	TGTGCCAGCAGCTTTAGGACTAGCGGGGGGGCGGTCCACTTC
.	.	TRBV19	TRBJ1-6	CASSINGASSYNSPLHF	TGTGCCAGTAGTATAAATGGGGCCAGCTCCTATAATTCACCCCTCCACTTT
TRBD1	.	TRBV18	TRBJ2-7	CASSLDRVEQYF	TGTGCCAGCTCATTGGACAGGGTCGAGCAGTACTTC
TRBD2	.	TRBV6-5	TRBJ2-7	CASRWTSGVDEQYF	TGTGCCAGCAGGTGGACTAGCGGGGTGGATGAGCAGTACTTC
TRBD2	.	TRBV2	TRBJ2-1	CASSQGLASYNEQFF	TGTGCCAGCAGTCAGGGACTAGCCTCCTACAATGAGCAGTTCTTC
.	.	TRBV4-1	TRBJ1-4	CASSQESVSLLNEKLFF	TGCGCCAGCAGCCAAGAGAGTGTTTCCTTACTAAATGAAAAACTGTTTTTT
.	.	TRBV29-1	TRBJ1-4	CSGGIRGEKLFF	TGCAGCGGAGGCATCAGGGGTGAAAAACTGTTTTTT
.	.	TRBV6-4	TRBJ1-1	CASSEGGHTEAFF	TGTGCCAGCAGTGAGGGGGGGCACACTGAAGCTTTCTTT
.	.	TRBV9	TRBJ1-5	CASSDRDLGQPQHF	TGTGCCAGCAGCGACAGGGATTTAGGTCAGCCCCAGCATTTT
TRBD1	.	TRBV5-1	TRBJ2-3	CASSLENRGRTDTQYF	TGCGCCAGCAGCTTGGAAAACAGGGGACGCACAGATACGCAGTATTTT
TRBD1	.	TRBV2	TRBJ2-2	CASRHPGQGNTGELFF	TGTGCCAGCAGGCACCCGGGACAGGGGAACACCGGGGAGCTGTTTTTT
TRBD2	.	TRBV29-1	TRBJ2-1	CSVESGGDYNEQFF	TGCAGCGTTGAAAGCGGGGGAGACTACAATGAGCAGTTCTTC
.	.	TRBV9	TRBJ1-3	CASSVAGSPLSGNTIYF	TGTGCCAGCAGCGTGGCAGGGTCCCCACTCTCTGGAAACACCATATATTTT
.	.	TRBV2	TRBJ1-1	CASRAQLNTEAFF	TGTGCCAGCAGAGCACAGCTGAACACTGAAGCTTTCTTT
.	.	TRBV11-2	TRBJ2-7	CASSLSQGGPYEQYF	TGTGCCAGCAGCTTAAGCCAGGGAGGCCCCTACGAGCAGTACTTC
TRBD2	.	TRBV9	TRBJ2-1	CASSVSSGTYNEQFF	TGTGCCAGCAGCGTCTCTAGCGGAACCTACAATGAGCAGTTCTTC
.	.	TRBV18	TRBJ1-1	CASSPTTGTGTEAFF	TGTGCCAGCTCACCAACTACAGGGACGGGAACTGAAGCTTTCTTT
.	.	TRBV19	TRBJ2-1	CASSIDIASRDEQFF	TGTGCCAGTAGTATAGATATTGCCTCCCGGGATGAGCAGTTCTTC
TRBD2	few	TRBV15	TRBJ2-5	CATSWRTSGGRLRETQYF	TGTGCCACCAGCTGGCGGACTAGCGGGGGGCGGTTACGAGAGACCCAGTACTTC
TRBD1	.	TRBV5-1	TRBJ2-3	CASRTLTGEPTDTQYF	TGCGCCAGCAGAACCTTGACAGGGGAACCCACAGATACGCAGTATTTT
.	.	TRBV12-3/TRBV12-4	TRBJ2-7	CASSPLYEQYF	TGTGCCAGCAGTCCCCTCTACGAGCAGTACTTC
.	.	TRBV3-1/TRBV3-2	TRBJ1-3	CASSQVLNTIYF	TGTGCCAGCAGCCAAGTTCTCAACACCATATATTTT
.	.	TRBV9	TRBJ1-1	CASSVRDYNTEAFF	TGTGCCAGCAGCGTAAGGGACTATAACACTGAAGCTTTCTTT
TRBD2	.	TRBV9	TRBJ2-1	CASSVGLAGEHNEQFF	TGTGCCAGCAGCGTAGGGCTAGCGGGAGAACACAATGAGCAGTTCTTC
.	.	TRBV15	TRBJ1-1	CATSKSRGPEAFF	TGTGCCACCAGCAAGAGCAGGGGACCTGAAGCTTTCTTT
TRBD2	.	TRBV3-1/TRBV3-2	TRBJ2-1	CASSHPEGLAGYWGLNEQFF	TGTGCCAGCAGCCACCCCGAGGGACTAGCGGGTTACTGGGGCCTCAATGAGCAGTTCTTC
.	.	TRBV6-1	TRBJ1-5	CASSESAGDYSNQPQHF	TGTGCCAGCAGTGAATCGGCGGGAGATTATAGCAATCAGCCCCAGCATTTT
.	.	TRBV2	TRBJ2-3	CASSEGSGTNTDTQYF	TGTGCCAGCAGTGAGGGGAGCGGGACAAACACAGATACGCAGTATTTT
.	.	TRBV4-1	TRBJ2-7	CASSQGSGYEQYF	TGCGCCAGCAGCCAAGGGAGCGGCTACGAGCAGTACTTC
.	few	TRBV5-1	TRBJ1-1	CASSLALRAEAFF	TGCGCCAGCAGCTTGGCCTTACGGGCTGAAGCTTTCTTT
.	.	TRBV7-2	TRBJ2-2	CASSKGGTGELFF	TGTGCCAGCAGCAAAGGGGGAACCGGGGAGCTGTTTTTT
.	.	TRBV3-1/TRBV3-2	TRBJ2-4	CASSQEVHLGGGRENIQYF	TGTGCCAGCAGCCAAGAAGTCCACCTGGGGGGGGGCCGAGAAAACATTCAGTACTTC